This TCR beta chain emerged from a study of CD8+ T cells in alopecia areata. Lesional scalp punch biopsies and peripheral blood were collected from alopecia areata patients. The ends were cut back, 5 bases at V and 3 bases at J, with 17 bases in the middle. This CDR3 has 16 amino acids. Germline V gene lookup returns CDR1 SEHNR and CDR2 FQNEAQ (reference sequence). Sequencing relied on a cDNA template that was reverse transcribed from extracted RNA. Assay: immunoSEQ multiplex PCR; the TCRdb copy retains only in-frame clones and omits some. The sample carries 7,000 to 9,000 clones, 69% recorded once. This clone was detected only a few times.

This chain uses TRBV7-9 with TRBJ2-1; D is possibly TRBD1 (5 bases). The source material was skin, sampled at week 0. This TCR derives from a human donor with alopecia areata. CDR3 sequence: CASSGWGTGVYNEQFF. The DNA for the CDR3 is TGTGCCAGCAGCGGGTGGGGCACAGGCGTCTACAATGAGCAGTTCTTC.